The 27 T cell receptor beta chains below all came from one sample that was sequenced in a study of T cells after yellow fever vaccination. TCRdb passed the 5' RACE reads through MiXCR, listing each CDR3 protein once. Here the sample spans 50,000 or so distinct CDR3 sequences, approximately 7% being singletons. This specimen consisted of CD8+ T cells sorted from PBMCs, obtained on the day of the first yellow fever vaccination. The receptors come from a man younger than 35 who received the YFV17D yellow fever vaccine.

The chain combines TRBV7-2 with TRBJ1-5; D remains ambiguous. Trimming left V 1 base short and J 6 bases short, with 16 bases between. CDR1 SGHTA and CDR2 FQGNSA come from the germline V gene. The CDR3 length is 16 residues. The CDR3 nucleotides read TGTGCCAGCAGCTTAGAAGTGGCAACGCCCGCTCAGCCCCAGCATTTT. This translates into CASSLEVATPAQPQHF.

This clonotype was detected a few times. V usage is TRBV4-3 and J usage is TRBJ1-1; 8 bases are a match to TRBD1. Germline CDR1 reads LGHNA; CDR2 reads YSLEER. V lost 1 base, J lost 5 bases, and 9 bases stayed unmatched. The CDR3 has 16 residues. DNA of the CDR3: TGCGCCAGCAGCCAAGCTGGACAGGGAGGGGGTACTGAAGCTTTCTTT. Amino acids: CASSQAGQGGGTEAFF.

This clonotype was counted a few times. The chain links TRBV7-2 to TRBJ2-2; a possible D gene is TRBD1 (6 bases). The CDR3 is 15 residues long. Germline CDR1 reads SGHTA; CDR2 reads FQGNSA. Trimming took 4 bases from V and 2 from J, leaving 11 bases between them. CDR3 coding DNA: TGTGCCAGCAGCTCCGGGACAATTAACACCGGGGAGCTGTTTTTT. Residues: CASSSGTINTGELFF.

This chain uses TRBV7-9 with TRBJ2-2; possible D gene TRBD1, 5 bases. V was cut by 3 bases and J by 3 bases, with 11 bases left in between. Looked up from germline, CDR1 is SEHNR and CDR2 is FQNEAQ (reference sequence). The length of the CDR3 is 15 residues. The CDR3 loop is CASSFLGAYTGELFF. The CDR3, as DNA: TGTGCCAGCAGCTTCTTAGGGGCCTACACCGGGGAGCTGTTTTTT.

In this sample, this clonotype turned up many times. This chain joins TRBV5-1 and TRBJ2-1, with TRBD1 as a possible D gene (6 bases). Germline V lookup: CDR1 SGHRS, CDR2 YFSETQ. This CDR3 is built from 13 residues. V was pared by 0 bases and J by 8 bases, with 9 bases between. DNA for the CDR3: TGCGCCAGCAGCTTGGACAGGGCAGATGAGCAGTTCTTC. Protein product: CASSLDRADEQFF. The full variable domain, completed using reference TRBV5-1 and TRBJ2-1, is KAGVTQTPRYLIKTRGQQVTLSCSPISGHRSVSWYQQTPGQGLQFLFEYFSETQRNKGNFPGRFSGRQFSNSRSEMNVSTLELGDSALYLCASSLDRADEQFFGPGTRLTVL.

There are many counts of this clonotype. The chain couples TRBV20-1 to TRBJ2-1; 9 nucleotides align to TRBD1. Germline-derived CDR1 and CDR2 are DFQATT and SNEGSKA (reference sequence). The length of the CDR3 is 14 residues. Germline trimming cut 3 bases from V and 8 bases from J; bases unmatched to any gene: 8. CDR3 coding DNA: TGCAGTGCTAGGTGGGACAGGGTCACCCATGAGCAGTTCTTC. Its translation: CSARWDRVTHEQFF.

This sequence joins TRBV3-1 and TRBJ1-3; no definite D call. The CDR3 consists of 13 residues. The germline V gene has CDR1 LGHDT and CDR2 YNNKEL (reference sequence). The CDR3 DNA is TGTGCAGCCCTAGGCCCAGAACGAAACACCATATATTTT. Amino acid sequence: CAALGPERNTIYF.

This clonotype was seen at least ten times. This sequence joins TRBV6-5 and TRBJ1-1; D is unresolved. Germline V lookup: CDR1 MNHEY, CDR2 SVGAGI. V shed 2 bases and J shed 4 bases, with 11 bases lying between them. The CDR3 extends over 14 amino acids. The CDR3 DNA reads TGTGCCAGCAGTTACGGTCGGGGTTTCACTGAAGCTTTCTTT. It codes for CASSYGRGFTEAFF.

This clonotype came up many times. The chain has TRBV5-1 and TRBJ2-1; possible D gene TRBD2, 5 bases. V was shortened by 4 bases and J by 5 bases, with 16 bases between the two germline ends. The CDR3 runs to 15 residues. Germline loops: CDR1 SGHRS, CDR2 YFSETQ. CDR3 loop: CASSPLGLGDNEQFF. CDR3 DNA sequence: TGCGCCAGCAGCCCTCTTGGACTGGGCGACAATGAGCAGTTCTTC.

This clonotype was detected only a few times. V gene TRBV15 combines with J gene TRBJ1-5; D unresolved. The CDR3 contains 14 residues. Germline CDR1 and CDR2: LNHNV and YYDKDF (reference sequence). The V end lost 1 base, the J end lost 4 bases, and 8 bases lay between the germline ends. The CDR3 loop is CATSRVGLNQPQHF. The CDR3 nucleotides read TGTGCCACCAGCAGAGTAGGATTGAATCAGCCCCAGCATTTT.

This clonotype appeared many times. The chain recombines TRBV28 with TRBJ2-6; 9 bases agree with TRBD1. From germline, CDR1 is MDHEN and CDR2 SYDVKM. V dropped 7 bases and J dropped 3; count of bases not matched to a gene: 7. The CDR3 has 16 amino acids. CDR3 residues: CASTGTGFIGANVLTF. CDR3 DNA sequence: TGTGCCAGCACCGGGACAGGGTTCATTGGGGCCAACGTCCTGACTTTC.

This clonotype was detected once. CDR3 protein: CASSQARGYEQYF. DNA for the CDR3: TGTGCCAGCAGCCAAGCCAGGGGCTACGAGCAGTACTTC. The rearrangement joins TRBV3-1 to TRBJ2-7, with D maybe TRBD1 (6 bases). The CDR3 is 13 residues long. Germline-derived CDR1 and CDR2 are LGHDT and YNNKEL (reference sequence). Trimming removed 1 base from V and 3 bases from J, with 7 bases in between.

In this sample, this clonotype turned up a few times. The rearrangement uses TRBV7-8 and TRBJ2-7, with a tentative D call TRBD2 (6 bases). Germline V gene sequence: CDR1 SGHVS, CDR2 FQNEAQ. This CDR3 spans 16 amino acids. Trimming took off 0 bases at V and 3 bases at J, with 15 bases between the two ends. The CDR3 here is CASSLARDSGNYEQYF. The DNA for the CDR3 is TGTGCCAGCAGCTTAGCGCGGGATAGCGGTAACTACGAGCAGTACTTC.

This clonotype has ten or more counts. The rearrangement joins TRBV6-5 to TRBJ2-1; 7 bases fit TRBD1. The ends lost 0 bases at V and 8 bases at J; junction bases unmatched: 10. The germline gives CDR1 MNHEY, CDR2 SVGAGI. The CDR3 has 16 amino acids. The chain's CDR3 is CASSYSFEGALDEQFF. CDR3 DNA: TGTGCCAGCAGTTACTCGTTCGAGGGGGCACTCGATGAGCAGTTCTTC.

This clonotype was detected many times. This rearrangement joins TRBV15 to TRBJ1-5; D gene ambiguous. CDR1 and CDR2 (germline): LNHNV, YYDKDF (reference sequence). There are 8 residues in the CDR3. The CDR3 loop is CSNQPQHF. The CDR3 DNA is TGTAGCAATCAGCCCCAGCATTTT.

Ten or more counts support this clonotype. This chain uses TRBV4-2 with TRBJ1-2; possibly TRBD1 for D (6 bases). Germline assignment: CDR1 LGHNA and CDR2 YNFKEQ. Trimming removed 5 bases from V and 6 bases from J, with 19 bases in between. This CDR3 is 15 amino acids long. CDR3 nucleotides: TGTGCCAGCAGCAGCAACAGGGTTGGTTGGGATGGCTACACCTTC. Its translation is CASSSNRVGWDGYTF.

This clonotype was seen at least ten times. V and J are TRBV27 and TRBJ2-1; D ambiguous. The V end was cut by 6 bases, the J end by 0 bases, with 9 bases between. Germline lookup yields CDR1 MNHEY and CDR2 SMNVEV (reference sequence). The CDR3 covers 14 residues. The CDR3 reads CASRPVDSYNEQFF. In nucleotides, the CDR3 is TGTGCCAGCAGGCCCGTTGACTCCTACAATGAGCAGTTCTTC.

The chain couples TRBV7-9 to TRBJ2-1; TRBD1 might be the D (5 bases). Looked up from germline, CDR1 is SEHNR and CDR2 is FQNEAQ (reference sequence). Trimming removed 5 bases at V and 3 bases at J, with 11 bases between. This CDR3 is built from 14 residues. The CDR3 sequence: CASSVQGSYNEQFF. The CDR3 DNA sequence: TGTGCCAGCAGCGTCCAGGGTAGCTACAATGAGCAGTTCTTC.

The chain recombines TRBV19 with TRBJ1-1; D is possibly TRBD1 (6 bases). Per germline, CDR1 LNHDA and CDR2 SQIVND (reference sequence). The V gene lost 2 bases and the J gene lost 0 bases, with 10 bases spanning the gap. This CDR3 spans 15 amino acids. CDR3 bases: TGTGCCAGTAGTATACCGGGACACATGAACACTGAAGCTTTCTTT. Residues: CASSIPGHMNTEAFF.

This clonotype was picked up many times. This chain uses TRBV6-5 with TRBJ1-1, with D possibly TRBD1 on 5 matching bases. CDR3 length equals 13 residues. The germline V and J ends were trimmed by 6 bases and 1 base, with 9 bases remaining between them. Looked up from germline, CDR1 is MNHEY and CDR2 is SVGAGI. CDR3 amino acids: CASSIGENTEAFF. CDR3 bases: TGTGCCAGCAGCATAGGGGAGAACACTGAAGCTTTCTTT.

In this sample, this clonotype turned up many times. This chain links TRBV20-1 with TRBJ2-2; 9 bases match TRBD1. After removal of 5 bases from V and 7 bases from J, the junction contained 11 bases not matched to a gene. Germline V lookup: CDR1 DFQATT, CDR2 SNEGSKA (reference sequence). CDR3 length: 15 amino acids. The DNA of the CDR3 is TGCAGTGCTCCTTGGACAGGGGAAATTAACGGGGAGCTGTTTTTT. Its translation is CSAPWTGEINGELFF.

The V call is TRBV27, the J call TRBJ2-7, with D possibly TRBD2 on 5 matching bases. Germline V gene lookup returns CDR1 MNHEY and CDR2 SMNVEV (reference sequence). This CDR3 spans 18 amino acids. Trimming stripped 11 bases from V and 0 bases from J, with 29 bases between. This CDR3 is CAARPLERTAGSSYEQYV. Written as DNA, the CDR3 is TGTGCCGCGCGGCCGTTAGAGCGGACGGCAGGCAGCTCCTACGAGCAGTACGTC.

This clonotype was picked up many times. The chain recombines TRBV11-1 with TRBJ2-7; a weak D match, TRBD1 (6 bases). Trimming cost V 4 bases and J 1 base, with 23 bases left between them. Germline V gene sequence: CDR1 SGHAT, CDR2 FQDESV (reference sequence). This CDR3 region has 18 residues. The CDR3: CASSSEGRGQWGSYEQYF. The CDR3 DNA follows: TGTGCCAGCAGCTCCGAGGGGAGAGGACAGTGGGGGTCCTACGAGCAGTACTTC.

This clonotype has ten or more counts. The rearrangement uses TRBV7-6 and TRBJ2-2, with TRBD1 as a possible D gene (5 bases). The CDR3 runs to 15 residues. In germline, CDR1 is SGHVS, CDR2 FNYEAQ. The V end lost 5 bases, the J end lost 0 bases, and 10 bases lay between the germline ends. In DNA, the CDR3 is TGTGCCAGCAGCCTGACAGAGACGAACACCGGGGAGCTGTTTTTT. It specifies CASSLTETNTGELFF.

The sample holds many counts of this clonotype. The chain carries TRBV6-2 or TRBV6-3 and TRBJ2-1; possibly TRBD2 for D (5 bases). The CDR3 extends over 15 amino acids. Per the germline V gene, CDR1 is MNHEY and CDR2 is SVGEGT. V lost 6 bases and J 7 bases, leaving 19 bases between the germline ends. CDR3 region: CASSTGMWQSNEQFF. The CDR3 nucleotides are TGTGCCAGCAGCACGGGGATGTGGCAATCTAATGAGCAGTTCTTC.

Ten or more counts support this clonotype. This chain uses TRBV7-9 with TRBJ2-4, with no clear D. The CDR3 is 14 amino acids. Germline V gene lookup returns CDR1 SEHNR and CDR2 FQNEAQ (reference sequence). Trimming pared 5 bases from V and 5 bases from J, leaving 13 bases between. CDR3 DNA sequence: TGTGCCAGCAGCCACGACCTTAATCAAAACATTCAGTACTTC. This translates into CASSHDLNQNIQYF. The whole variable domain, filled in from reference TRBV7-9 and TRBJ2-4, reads DTGVSQNPRHKITKRGQNVTFRCDPISEHNRLYWYRQTLGQGPEFLTYFQNEAQLEKSRLLSDRFSAERPKGSFSTLEIQRTEQGDSAMYLCASSHDLNQNIQYFGAGTRLSVL.

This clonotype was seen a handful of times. The CDR3 is CSAVRGNEQFF. The CDR3 DNA sequence: TGCAGCGCCGTCCGGGGTAATGAGCAGTTCTTC. This chain joins TRBV29-1 and TRBJ2-1; maybe TRBD2 (5 bases). Germline CDR1 and CDR2: SQVTM and ANQGSEA. The CDR3 is 11 amino acids. Trimming cost V 7 bases and J 7 bases, with 11 bases left between them.